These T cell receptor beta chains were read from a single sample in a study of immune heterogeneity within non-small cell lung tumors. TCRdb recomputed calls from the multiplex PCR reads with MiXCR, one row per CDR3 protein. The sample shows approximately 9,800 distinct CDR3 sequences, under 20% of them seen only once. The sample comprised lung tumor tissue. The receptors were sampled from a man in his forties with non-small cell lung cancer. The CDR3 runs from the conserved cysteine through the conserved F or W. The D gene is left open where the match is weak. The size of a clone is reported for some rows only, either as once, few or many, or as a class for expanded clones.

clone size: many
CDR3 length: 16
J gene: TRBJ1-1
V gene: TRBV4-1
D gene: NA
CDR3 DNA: TGCGCCAGCAGCCAAGATGTGTGGGCGGAGAACACTGAAGCTTTCTTT
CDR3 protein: CASSQDVWAENTEAFF

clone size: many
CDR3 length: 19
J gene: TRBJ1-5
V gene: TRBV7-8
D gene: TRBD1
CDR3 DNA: TGTGCCAGCAGCCCTCCCGGGACAGGGGGCCTTCTTAGCAATCAGCCCCAGCATTTT
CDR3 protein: CASSPPGTGGLLSNQPQHF

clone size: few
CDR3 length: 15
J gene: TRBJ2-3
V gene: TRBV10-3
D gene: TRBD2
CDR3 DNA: TGTGCCATCAGTGGGACTAGCGGGAGAGGAGGTACGCAGTATTTT
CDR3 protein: CAISGTSGRGGTQYF

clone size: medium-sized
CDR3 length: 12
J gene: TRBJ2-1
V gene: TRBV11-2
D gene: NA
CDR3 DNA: TGTGCCAGCAGCTTAATCGCCAATGAGCAGTTCTTC
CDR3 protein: CASSLIANEQFF

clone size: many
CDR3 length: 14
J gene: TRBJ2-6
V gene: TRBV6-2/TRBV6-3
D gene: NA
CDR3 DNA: TGTGCCAGCAGCTCTGTGACAGGGGCCAACGTCCTGACTTTC
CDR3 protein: CASSSVTGANVLTF

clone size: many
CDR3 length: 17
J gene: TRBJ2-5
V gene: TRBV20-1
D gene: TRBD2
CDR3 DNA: TGCAGTGCTAGAGATGCGAGCGGGGGGCCTCCCCAAGAGACCCAGTACTTC
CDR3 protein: CSARDASGGPPQETQYF

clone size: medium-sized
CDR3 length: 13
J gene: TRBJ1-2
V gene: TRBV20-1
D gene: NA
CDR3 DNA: TGCAGTGCTAGTAGGGTGATTACGGGTGGCTACACCTTC
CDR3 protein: CSASRVITGGYTF

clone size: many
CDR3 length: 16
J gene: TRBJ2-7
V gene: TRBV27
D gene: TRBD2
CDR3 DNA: TGTGCCAGCAGCCCGGTTAGCGGGGTGGGCTCCTACGAGCAGTACTTC
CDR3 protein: CASSPVSGVGSYEQYF

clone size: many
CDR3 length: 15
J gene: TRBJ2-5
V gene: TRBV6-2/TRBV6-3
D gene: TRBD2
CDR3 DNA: TGTGCCAGCAGTCTTCTGCCGGGACTAGGTTTGACCCAGTACTTC
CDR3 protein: CASSLLPGLGLTQYF

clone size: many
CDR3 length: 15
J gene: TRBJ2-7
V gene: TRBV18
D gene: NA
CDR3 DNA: TGTGCCAGCTCACCTCAGGGGAAAGGCTCCTACGAGCAGTACTTC
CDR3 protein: CASSPQGKGSYEQYF

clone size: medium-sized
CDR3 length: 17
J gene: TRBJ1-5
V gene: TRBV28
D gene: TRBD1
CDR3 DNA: TGTGCCAGTTACGGTCGGTCGGGACAGTATAGCAATCAGCCCCAGCATTTT
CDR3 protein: CASYGRSGQYSNQPQHF

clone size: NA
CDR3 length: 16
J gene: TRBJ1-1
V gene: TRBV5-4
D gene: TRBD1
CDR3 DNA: TGTGCCAGCAGCGGGCAGGGGGCTAAGCTGGGTACTGAAGCTTTCTTT
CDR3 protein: CASSGQGAKLGTEAFF

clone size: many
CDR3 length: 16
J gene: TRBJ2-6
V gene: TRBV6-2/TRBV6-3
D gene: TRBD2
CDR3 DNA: TGTGCCAGCAGTTCCAGCGGGGCCTCTGGGGCCAACGTCCTGACTTTC
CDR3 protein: CASSSSGASGANVLTF

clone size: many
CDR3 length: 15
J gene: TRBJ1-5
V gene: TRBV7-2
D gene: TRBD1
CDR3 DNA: TGTGCCAGCAGCTTAGTACAGGGGGGCAATCAGCCCCAGCATTTT
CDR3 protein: CASSLVQGGNQPQHF

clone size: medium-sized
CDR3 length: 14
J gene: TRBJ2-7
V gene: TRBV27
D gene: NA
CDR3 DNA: TGTGCCAGCAGTTTTACTAACCCGGCCTACGAGCAGTACTTC
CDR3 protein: CASSFTNPAYEQYF

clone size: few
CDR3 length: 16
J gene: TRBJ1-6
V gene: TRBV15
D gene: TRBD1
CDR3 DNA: TGTGCCACCAGCAGAGGACAGGGTGTGAGGGATTCACCCCTCCACTTT
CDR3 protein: CATSRGQGVRDSPLHF

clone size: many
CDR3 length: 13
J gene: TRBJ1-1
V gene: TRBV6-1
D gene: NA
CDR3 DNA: TGTGCCAGCAGTTACCACCGGGACACTGAAGCTTTCTTT
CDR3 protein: CASSYHRDTEAFF

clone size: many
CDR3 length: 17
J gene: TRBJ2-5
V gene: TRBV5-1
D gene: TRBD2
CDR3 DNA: TGCGCCAGCAGCTCGGTGATGGGCGGGGGGTTCCAAGAGACCCAGTACTTC
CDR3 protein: CASSSVMGGGFQETQYF

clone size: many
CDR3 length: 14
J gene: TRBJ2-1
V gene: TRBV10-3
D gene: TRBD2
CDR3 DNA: TGTGCCATCAGTGATAGAGGGACTAGCGATGAGCAGTTCTTC
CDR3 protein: CAISDRGTSDEQFF

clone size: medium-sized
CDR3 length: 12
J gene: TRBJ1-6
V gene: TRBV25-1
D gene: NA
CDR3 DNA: TGTGCCAGCCGTAGCCCCAATTCACCCCTCCACTTT
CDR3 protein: CASRSPNSPLHF

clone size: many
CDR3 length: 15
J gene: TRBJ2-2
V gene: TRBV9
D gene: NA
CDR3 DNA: TGTGCCAGCAGGGGGAGGACTGATAACACCGGGGAGCTGTTTTTT
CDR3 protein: CASRGRTDNTGELFF

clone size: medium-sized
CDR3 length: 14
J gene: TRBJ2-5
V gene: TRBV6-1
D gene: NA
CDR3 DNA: TGTGCCAGCAGGCGCGGACGGCGACAAGAGACCCAGTACTTC
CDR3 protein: CASRRGRRQETQYF

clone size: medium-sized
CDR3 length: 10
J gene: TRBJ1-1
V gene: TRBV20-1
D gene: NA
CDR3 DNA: TGCAGTGCTAGATTAGGGGTAGCTTTCTTT
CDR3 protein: CSARLGVAFF

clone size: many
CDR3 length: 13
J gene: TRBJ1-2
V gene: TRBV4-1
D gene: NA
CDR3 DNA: TGCGCCAGCAGCCAAGATGGGCAGGGGGGCTACACCTTC
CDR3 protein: CASSQDGQGGYTF

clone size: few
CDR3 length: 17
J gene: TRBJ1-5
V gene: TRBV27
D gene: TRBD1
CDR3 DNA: TGTGCCAGCAGTTTATCGGGGGGACAGGGAAGCAATCAGTCCCAGCATTTT
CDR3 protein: CASSLSGGQGSNQSQHF

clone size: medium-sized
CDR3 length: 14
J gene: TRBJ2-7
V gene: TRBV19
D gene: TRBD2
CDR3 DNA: TGTGCCACCTCCGGGACTAGCGGCGCCTACGAGCAGTACTTC
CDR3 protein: CATSGTSGAYEQYF

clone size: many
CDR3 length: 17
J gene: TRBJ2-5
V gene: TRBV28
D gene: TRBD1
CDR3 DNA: TGTGCCAGCAGGTCGGGACAGGGAGGAACCCTTAAAGAGACCCAGTACTTC
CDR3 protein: CASRSGQGGTLKETQYF

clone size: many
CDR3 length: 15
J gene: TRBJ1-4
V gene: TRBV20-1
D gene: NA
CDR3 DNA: TGCAGTGCTAGAGATCGCGCAGGGGATAATGAAAAACTGTTTTTT
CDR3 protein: CSARDRAGDNEKLFF

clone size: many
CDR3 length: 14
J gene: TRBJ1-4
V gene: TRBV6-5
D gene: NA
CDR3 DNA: TGTGCCAGCAGTTACTATGGGTTAAATGAAAAACTGTTTTTT
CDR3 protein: CASSYYGLNEKLFF

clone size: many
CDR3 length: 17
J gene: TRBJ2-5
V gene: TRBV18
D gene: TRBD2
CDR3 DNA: TGTGCCAGCTCACTGACTCAATCTGCGGGGGGGAAAGAGACCCAGTACTTC
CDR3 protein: CASSLTQSAGGKETQYF

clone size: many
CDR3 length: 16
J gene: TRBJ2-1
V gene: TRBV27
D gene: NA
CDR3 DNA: TGTGCCAGCAGCCCTCCCCCTGGCGGTACCTACAATGAGCAGTTCTTC
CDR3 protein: CASSPPPGGTYNEQFF

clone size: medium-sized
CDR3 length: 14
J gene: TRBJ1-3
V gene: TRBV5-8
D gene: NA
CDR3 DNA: TGTGCCAGCAGCTTTACAGGGTATGGAAACACCATATATTTT
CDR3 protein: CASSFTGYGNTIYF

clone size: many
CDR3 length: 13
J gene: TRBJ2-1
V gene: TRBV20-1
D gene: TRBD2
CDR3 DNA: TGCAGTGCTCCCGGGACTAGTTACAATGAGCAGTTCTTC
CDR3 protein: CSAPGTSYNEQFF

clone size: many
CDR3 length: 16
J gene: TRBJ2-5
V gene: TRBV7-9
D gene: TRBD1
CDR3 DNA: TGTGCCAGCAGCTTAACTCGGACAGGGGGAAGTGAGACCCAGTACTTC
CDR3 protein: CASSLTRTGGSETQYF

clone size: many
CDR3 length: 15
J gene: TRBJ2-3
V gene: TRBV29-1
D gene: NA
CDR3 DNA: TGCAGCGTTGGGACCGGGCTCCCGAACGGGGATACGCAGTATTTT
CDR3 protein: CSVGTGLPNGDTQYF

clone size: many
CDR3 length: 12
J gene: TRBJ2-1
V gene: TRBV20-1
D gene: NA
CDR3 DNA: TGCAGTGCTAGAGCCCAGGCTATTGAGCAGTTCTTC
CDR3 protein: CSARAQAIEQFF

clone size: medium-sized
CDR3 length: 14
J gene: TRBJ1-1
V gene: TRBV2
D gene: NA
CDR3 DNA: TGTGCCAGCAGATTGACAGCCTGGAACACTGAAGCTTTCTTT
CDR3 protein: CASRLTAWNTEAFF

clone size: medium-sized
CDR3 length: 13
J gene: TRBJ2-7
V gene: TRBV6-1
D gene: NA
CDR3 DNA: TGTGCCAGCAGTGTTGGTAGGTCGGGCGAGCAGTACTTC
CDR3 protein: CASSVGRSGEQYF

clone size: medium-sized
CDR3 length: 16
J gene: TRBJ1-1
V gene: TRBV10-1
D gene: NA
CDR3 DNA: TGCGCCAGCACAAATTTTGGGAGCCACACGGTCACTGAAGCTTTCTTT
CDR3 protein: CASTNFGSHTVTEAFF

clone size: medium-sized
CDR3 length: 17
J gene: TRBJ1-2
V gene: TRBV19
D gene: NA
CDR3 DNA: TGTGCCAGTAGTATAGACCTCACCCGGGCAGGGGTTAATGGCTACACCTTC
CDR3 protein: CASSIDLTRAGVNGYTF

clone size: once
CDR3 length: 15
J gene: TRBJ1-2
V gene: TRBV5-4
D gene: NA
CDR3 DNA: TGTGCCAGCACCCCGGGACACCTGGACTGGCGAGGCTACACCTTC
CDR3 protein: CASTPGHLDWRGYTF

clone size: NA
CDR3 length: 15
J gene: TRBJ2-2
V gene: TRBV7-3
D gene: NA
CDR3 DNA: TGTGCCAGCAGCTCGGCAGGGCCTTACACCGGGGAGCTGTTTTTT
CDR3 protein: CASSSAGPYTGELFF

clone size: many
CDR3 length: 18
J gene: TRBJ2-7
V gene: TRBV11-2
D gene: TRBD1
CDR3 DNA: TGTGCCAGCAGCCCTAGGGACAGCCCTCGGGGAGCCTCCTACGAGCAGTACTTC
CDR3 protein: CASSPRDSPRGASYEQYF

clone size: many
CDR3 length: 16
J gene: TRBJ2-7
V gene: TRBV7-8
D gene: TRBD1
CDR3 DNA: TGTGCCAGCAGCTTAGGGGGGACAGGGCTCTCCTACGAGCAGTACTTC
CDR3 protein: CASSLGGTGLSYEQYF

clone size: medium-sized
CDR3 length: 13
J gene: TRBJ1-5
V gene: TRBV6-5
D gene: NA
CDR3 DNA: TGTGCCAGCAGTTACAATAGCAATCAGCCCCAGCATTTT
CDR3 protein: CASSYNSNQPQHF

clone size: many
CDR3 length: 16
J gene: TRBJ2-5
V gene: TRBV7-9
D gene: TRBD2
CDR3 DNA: TGTGCCAGCAGCATGGGACTAGCGGGAGGATGGGAGACCCAGTACTTC
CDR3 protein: CASSMGLAGGWETQYF